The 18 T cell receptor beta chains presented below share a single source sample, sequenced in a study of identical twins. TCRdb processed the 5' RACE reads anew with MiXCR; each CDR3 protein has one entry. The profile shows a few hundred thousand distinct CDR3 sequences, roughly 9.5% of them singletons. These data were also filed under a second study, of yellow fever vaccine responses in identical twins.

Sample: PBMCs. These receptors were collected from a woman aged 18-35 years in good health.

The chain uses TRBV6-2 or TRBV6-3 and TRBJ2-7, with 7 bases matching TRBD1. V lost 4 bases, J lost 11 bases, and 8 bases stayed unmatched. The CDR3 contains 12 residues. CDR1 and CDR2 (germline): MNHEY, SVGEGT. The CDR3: CASSSTTTGKYF. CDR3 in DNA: TGTGCCAGCAGTTCCACAACGACAGGGAAGTACTTC.

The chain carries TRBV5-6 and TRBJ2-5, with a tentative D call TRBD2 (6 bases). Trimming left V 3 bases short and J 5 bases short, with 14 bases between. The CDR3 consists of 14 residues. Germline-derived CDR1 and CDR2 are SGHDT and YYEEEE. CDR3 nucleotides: TGTGCCAGCAGCTCGGGACTGGGCGCGGAGACCCAGTACTTC. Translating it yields CASSSGLGAETQYF.

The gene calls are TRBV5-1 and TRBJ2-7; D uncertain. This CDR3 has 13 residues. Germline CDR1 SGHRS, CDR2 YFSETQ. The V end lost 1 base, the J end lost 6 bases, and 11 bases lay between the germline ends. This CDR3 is CASSLTVEGEQYF. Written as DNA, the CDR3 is TGCGCCAGCAGCTTGACGGTCGAAGGCGAGCAGTACTTC.

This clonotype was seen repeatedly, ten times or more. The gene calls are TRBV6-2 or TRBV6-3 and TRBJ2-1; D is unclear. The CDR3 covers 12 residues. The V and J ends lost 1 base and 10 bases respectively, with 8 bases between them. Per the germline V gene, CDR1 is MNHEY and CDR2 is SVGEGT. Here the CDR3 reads CASSYLRGEQFF. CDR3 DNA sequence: TGTGCCAGCAGTTACTTGCGTGGGGAGCAGTTCTTC.

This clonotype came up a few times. CDR3 DNA sequence: TGCGCCAGCAGCGCCGGGACCCTCCCAAACTACAATGAGCAGTTCTTC. This encodes CASSAGTLPNYNEQFF. This chain links TRBV5-1 with TRBJ2-1; D could derive from TRBD1 or TRBD2 (5 bases each). The CDR3 sequence is 16 residues long. The V gene lost 4 bases and the J gene lost 3 bases, with 17 bases spanning the gap. Germline V gives CDR1 SGHRS, CDR2 YFSETQ.

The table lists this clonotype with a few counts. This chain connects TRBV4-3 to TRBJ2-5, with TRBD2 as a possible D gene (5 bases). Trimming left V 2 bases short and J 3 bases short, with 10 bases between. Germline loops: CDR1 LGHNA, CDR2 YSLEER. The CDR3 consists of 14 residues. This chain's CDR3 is CASSQTDGKETQYF. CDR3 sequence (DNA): TGCGCCAGCAGCCAAACGGACGGGAAAGAGACCCAGTACTTC.

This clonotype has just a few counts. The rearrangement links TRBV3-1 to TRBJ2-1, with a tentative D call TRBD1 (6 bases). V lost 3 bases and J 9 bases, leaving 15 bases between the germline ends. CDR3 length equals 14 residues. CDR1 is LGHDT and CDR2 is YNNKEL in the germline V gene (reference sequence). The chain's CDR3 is CASSHSKGGAEQFF. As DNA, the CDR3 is TGTGCCAGCAGCCATAGTAAAGGGGGTGCTGAGCAGTTCTTC.

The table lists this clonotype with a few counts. The CDR3 spells CSATASGNTGELFF. CDR3 DNA sequence: TGCAGTGCTACGGCTAGCGGGAACACCGGGGAGCTGTTTTTT. The chain is built from TRBV20-1 and TRBJ2-2; TRBD2 agrees at 7 bases. The V gene end was trimmed by 4 bases and the J gene end by 1 base; junction bases not matched to a gene: 3. The germline gives CDR1 DFQATT, CDR2 SNEGSKA (reference sequence). The CDR3 is 14 residues long.

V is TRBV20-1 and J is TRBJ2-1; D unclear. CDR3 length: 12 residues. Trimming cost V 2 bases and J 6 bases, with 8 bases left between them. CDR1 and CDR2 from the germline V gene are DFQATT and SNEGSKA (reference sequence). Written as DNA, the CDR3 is TGCAGTGCTAGAAGGAGCCGCAATGAGCAGTTCTTC. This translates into CSARRSRNEQFF.

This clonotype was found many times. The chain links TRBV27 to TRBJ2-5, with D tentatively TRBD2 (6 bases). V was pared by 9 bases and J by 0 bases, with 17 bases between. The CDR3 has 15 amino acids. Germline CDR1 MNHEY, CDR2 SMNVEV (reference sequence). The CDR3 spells CAREHSGAYQETQYF. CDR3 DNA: TGTGCCAGGGAACATAGCGGAGCCTACCAAGAGACCCAGTACTTC.

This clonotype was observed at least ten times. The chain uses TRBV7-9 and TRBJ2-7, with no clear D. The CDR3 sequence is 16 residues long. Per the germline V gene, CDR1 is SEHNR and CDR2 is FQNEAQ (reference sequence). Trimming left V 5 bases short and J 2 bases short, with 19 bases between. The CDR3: CASSTKLAPTTYEQYF. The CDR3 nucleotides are TGTGCCAGCAGCACCAAACTGGCACCTACTACCTACGAGCAGTACTTC.

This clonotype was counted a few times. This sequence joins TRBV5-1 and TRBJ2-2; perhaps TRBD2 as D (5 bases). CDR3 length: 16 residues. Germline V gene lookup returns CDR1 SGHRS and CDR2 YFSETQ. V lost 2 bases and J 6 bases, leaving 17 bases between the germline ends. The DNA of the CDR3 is TGCGCCAGCAGCTTCACGTTCGGGGATAGATCCGGGGAGCTGTTTTTT. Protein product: CASSFTFGDRSGELFF.

CDR3 sequence reads: CATSRGTSGLGNQPQHF. The CDR3 coding sequence is TGTGCCACCAGCAGAGGTACGTCAGGGCTTGGCAATCAGCCCCAGCATTTT. This chain uses TRBV15 with TRBJ1-5; D may be TRBD1 (5 bases). This CDR3 contains 17 residues. V lost 1 base and J 2 bases, leaving 15 bases between the germline ends. Germline CDR1 is LNHNV and CDR2 is YYDKDF (reference sequence). Combining the CDR3 with reference TRBV15 and TRBJ1-5 gives the whole variable domain DAMVIQNPRYQVTQFGKPVTLSCSQTLNHNVMYWYQQKSSQAPKLLFHYYDKDFNNEADTPDNFQSRRPNTSFCFLDIRSPGLGDTAMYLCATSRGTSGLGNQPQHFGDGTRLSIL.

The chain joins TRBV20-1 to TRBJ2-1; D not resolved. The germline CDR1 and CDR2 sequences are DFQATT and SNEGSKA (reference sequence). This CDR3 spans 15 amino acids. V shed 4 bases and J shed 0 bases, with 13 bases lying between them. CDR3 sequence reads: CSANPSVRSYNEQFF. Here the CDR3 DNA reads TGCAGTGCTAACCCTTCCGTTCGCTCCTACAATGAGCAGTTCTTC.

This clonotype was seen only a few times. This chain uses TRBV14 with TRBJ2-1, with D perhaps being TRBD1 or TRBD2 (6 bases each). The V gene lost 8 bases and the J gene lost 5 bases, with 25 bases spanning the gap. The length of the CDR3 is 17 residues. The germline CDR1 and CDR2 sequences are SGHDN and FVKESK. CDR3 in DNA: TGTGCCAGCCTACAGGCAGGGGACTTCTTTTTGAACAATGAGCAGTTCTTC. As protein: CASLQAGDFFLNNEQFF.

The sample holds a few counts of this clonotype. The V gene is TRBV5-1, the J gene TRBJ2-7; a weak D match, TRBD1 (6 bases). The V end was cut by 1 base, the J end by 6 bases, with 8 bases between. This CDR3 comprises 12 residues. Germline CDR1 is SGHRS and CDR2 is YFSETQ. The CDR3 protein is CASSLQGLEQYF. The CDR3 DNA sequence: TGCGCCAGCAGCTTGCAGGGGCTCGAGCAGTACTTC.

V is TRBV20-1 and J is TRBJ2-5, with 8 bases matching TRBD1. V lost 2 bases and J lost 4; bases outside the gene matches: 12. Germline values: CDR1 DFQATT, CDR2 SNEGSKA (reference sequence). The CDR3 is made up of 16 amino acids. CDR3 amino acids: CSARKSDRGRGETQYF. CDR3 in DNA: TGCAGTGCTAGAAAATCCGACAGGGGAAGGGGAGAGACCCAGTACTTC.

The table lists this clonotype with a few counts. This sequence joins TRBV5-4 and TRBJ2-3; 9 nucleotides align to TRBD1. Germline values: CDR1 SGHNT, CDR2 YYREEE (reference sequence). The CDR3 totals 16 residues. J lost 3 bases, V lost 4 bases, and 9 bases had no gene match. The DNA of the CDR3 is TGTGCCAGCAGCACCTACAGGGGGCTTGGGACAGATACGCAGTATTTT. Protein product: CASSTYRGLGTDTQYF.